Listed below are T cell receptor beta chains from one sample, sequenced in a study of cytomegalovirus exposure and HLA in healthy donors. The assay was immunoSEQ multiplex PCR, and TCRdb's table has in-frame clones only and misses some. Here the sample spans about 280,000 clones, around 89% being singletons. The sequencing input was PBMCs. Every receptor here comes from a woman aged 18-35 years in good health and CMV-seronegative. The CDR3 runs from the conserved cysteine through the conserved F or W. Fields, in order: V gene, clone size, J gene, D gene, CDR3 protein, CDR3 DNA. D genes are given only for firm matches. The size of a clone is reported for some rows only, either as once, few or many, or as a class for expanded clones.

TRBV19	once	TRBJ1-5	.	CASEGGLNQPQHF	TGTGCCAGTGAGGGAGGGCTCAATCAGCCCCAGCATTTT
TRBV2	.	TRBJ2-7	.	CASIDSSYEQYF	TGTGCCAGCATTGATAGCTCCTACGAGCAGTACTTC
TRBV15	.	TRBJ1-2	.	CATSRVLQGNYGYTF	TGTGCCACCAGCAGAGTCCTACAGGGTAACTATGGCTACACCTTC
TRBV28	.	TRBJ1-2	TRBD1	CASSFVRGQGLYGYTF	TGTGCCAGCAGTTTCGTTAGAGGACAGGGCCTCTATGGCTACACCTTC
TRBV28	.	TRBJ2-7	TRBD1	CASSAGTGGTVTSYEQYF	TGTGCCAGCAGTGCGGGGACAGGGGGTACTGTCACCTCCTACGAGCAGTACTTC
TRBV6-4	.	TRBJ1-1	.	CASSRYMNTEAFF	TGTGCCAGCAGCCGCTATATGAACACTGAAGCTTTCTTT
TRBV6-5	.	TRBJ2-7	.	CASSQGFHEQYF	TGTGCCAGCAGTCAGGGTTTCCACGAGCAGTACTTC
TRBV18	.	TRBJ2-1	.	CASSSVNNEQFF	TGTGCCAGCTCATCCGTTAACAATGAGCAGTTCTTC
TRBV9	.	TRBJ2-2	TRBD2	CASSTRLAGGRELFF	TGTGCCAGCAGCACCCGACTAGCGGGAGGGCGGGAGCTGTTTTTT
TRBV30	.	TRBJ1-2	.	CAWSGSYGYTF	TGTGCCTGGAGTGGGAGCTATGGCTACACCTTC
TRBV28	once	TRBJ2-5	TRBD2	CASRPTGLAGGPGETQYF	TGTGCCAGCAGGCCGACGGGACTAGCGGGAGGGCCGGGAGAGACCCAGTACTTC